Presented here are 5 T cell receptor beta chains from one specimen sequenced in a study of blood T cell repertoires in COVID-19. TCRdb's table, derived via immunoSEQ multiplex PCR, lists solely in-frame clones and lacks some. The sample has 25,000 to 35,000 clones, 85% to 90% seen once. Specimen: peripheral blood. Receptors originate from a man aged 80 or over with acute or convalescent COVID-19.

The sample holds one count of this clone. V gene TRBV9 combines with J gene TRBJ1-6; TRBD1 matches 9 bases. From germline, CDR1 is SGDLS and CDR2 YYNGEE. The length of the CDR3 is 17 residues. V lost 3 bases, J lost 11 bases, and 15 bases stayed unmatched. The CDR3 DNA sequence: TGTGCCAGCAGCGCCCGGGGGACAGGGTGGTTAGATGCACCCCTCCACTTT. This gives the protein CASSARGTGWLDAPLHF.

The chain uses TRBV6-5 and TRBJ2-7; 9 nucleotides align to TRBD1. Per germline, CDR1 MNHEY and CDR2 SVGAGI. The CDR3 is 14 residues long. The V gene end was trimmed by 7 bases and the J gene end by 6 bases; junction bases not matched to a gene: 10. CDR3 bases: TGTGCCAGCATCTGGACAGGGGTACGAGGCGAGCAGTACTTC. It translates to CASIWTGVRGEQYF.

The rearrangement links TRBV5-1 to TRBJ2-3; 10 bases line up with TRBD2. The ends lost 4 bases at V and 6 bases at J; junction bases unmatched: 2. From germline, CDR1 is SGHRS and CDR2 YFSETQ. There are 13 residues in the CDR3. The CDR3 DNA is TGCGCCAGCAGCCTAGCGGGAGTTGATACGCAGTATTTT. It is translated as CASSLAGVDTQYF.

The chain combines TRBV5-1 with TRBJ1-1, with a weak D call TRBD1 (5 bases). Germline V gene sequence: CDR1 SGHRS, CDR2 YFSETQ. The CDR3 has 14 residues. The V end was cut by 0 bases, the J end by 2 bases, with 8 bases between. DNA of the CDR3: TGCGCCAGCAGCTTGGGACAGCCAAACACTGAAGCTTTCTTT. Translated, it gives CASSLGQPNTEAFF. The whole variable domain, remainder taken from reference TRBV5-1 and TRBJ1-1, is KAGVTQTPRYLIKTRGQQVTLSCSPISGHRSVSWYQQTPGQGLQFLFEYFSETQRNKGNFPGRFSGRQFSNSRSEMNVSTLELGDSALYLCASSLGQPNTEAFFGQGTRLTVV.

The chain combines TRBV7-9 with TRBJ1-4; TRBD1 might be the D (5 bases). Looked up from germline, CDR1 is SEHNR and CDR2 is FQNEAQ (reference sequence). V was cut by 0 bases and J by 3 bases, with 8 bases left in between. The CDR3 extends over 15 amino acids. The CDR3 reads CASSLATGANEKLFF. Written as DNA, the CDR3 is TGTGCCAGCAGCTTAGCAACAGGAGCTAATGAAAAACTGTTTTTT.